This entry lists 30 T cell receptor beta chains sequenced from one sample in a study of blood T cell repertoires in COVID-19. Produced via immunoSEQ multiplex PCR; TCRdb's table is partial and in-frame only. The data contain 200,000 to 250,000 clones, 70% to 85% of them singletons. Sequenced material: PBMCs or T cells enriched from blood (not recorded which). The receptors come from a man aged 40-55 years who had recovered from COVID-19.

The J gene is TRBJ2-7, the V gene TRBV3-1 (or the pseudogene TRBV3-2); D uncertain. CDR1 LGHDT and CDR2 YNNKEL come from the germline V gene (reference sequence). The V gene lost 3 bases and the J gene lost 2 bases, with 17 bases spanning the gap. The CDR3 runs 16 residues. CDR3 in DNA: TGTGCCAGCAGCCACCTCTTAAGCGCCTTACCCTACGAGCAGTACTTC. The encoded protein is CASSHLLSALPYEQYF.

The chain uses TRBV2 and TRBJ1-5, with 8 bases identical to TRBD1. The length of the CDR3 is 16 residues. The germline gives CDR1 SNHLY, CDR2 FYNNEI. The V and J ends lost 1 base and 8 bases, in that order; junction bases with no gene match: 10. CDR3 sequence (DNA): TGTGCCAGCAGTGAAGGCGCCAGGGGGCTGATAAAGCCCCAGCATTTT. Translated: CASSEGARGLIKPQHF.

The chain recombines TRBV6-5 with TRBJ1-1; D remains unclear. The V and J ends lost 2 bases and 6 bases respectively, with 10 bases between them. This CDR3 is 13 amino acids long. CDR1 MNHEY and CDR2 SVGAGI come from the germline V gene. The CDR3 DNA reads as TGTGCCAGCAGTTACGAGGCCGGCGCTGAAGCTTTCTTT. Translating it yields CASSYEAGAEAFF.

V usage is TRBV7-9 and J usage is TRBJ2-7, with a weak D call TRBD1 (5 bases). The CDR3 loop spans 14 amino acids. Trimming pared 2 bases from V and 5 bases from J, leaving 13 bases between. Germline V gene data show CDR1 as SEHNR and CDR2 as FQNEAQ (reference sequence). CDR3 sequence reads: CASSLSSRVNEQYF. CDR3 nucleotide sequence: TGTGCCAGCAGCTTATCCTCCAGGGTTAACGAGCAGTACTTC.

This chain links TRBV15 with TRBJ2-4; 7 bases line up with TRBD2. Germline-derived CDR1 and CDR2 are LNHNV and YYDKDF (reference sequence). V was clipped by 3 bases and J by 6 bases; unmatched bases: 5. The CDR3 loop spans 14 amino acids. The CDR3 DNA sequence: TGTGCCACCAGCAGCTCGGGACTATCAAACATTCAGTACTTC. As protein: CATSSSGLSNIQYF.

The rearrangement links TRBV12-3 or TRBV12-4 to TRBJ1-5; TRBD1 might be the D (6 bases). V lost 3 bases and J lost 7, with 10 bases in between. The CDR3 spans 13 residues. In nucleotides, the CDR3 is TGTGCCAGCAGTTTGCTCAGGGGACAGCCCCAGCATTTT. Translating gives CASSLLRGQPQHF.

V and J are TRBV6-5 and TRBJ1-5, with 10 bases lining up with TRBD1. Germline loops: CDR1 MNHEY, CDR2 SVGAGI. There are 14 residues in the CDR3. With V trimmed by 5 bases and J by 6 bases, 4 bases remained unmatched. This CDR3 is CASSKDRGFQPQHF. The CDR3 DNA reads TGTGCCAGCAGTAAGGACAGGGGGTTTCAGCCCCAGCATTTT.

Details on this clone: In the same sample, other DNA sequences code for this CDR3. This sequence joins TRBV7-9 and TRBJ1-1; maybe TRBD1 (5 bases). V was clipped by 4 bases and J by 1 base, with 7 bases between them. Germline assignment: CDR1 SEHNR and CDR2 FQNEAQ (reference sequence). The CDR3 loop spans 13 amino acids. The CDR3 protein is CASSSQGNTEAFF. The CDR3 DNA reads TGTGCCAGCAGCTCCCAGGGGAACACTGAAGCTTTCTTT.

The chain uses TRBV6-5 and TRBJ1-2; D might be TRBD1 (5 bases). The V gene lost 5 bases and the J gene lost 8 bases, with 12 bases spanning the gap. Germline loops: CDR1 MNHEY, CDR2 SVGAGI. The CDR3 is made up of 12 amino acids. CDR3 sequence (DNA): TGTGCCAGCAGTAAGGGACTGTCAGGCTACACCTTC. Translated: CASSKGLSGYTF.

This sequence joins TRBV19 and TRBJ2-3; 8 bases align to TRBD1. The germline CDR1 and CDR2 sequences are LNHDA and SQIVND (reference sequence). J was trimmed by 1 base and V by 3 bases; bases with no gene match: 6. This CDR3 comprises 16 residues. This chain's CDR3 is CASSMGRTGRTDTQYF. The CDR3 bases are TGTGCCAGTAGTATGGGACGGACAGGGCGCACAGATACGCAGTATTTT.

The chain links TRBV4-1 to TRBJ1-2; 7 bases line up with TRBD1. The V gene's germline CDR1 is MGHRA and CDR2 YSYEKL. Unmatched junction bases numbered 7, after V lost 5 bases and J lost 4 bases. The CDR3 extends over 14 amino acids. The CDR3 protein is CASSASGTAYGYTF. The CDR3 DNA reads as TGCGCCAGCAGCGCATCCGGGACAGCCTATGGCTACACCTTC.

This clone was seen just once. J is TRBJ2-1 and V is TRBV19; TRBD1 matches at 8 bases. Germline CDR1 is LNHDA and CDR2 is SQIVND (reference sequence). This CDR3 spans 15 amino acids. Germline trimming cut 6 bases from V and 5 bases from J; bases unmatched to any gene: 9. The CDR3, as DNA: TGTGCCAGTAGAGTAGACAGGGGATGGGACAATGAGCAGTTCTTC. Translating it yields CASRVDRGWDNEQFF.

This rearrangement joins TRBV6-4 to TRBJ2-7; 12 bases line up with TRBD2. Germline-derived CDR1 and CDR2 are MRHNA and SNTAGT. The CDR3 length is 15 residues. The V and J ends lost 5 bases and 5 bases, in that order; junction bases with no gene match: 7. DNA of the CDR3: TGTGCCAGCAGTCCTACGACTAGCGGGAGCGACGAGCAGTACTTC. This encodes CASSPTTSGSDEQYF.

Written as DNA, the CDR3 is TGTGCCATCAGTCCCAACTTCTACGAGCAGTACTTC. Amino acids: CAISPNFYEQYF. This sequence joins TRBV10-3 and TRBJ2-7; no firm D call. The CDR3 covers 12 residues. V dropped 5 bases and J dropped 3 bases, with 8 bases sitting between them. Per the germline V gene, CDR1 is ENHRY and CDR2 is SYGVKD.

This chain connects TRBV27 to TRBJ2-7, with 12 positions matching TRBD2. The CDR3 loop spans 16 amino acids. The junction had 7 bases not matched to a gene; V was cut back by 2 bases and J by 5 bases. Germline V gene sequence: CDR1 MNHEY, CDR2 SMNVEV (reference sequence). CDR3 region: CASSLKASGGAHEQYF. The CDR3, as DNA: TGTGCCAGCAGTTTAAAGGCTAGCGGGGGGGCCCACGAGCAGTACTTC.

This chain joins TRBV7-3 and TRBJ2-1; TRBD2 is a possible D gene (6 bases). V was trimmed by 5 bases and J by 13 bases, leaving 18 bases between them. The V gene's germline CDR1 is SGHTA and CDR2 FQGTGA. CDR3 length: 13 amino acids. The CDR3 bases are TGTGCCAGCAGCCCCCCTTCTAGCGACTCCCAGTTCTTC. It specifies CASSPPSSDSQFF.

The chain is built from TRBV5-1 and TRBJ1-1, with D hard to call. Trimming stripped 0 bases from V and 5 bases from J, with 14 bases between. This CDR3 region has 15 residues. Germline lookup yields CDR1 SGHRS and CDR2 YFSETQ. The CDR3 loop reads CASSLEFRSGTEAFF. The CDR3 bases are TGCGCCAGCAGCTTGGAGTTTCGGAGTGGGACTGAAGCTTTCTTT.

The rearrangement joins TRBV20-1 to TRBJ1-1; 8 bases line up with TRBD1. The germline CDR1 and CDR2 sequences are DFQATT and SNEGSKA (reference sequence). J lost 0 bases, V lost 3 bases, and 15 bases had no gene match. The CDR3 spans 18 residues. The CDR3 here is CSASSRAQGAFLNTEAFF. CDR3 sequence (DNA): TGCAGTGCTAGTTCTCGGGCGCAGGGGGCTTTCTTGAACACTGAAGCTTTCTTT.

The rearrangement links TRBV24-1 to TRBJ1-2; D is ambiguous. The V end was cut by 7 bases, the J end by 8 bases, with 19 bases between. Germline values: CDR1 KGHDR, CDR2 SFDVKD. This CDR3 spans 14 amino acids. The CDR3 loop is CATSSRESPKGYTF. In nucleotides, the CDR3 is TGTGCCACCAGCTCCCGGGAAAGCCCAAAGGGCTACACCTTC.

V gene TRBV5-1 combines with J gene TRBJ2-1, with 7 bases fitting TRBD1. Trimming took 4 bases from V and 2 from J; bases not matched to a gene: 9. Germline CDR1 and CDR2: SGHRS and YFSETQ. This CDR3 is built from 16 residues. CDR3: CASSAQTGTAYNEQFF. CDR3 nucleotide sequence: TGCGCCAGCAGCGCTCAGACCGGGACAGCCTACAATGAGCAGTTCTTC. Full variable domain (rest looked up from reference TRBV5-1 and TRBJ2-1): KAGVTQTPRYLIKTRGQQVTLSCSPISGHRSVSWYQQTPGQGLQFLFEYFSETQRNKGNFPGRFSGRQFSNSRSEMNVSTLELGDSALYLCASSAQTGTAYNEQFFGPGTRLTVL.

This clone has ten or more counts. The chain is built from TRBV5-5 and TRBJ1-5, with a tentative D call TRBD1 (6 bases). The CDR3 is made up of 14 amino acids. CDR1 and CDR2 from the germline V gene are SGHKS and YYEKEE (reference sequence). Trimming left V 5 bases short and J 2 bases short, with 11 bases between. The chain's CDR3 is CASSVAGGNQPQHF. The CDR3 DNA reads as TGTGCCAGCAGTGTGGCAGGGGGCAATCAGCCCCAGCATTTT.

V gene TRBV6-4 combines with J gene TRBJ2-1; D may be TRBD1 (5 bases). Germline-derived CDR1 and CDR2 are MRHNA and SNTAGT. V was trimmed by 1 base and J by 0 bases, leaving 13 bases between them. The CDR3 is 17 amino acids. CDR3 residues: CASSDWGGKGSYNEQFF. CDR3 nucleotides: TGTGCCAGCAGTGACTGGGGCGGTAAAGGCTCCTACAATGAGCAGTTCTTC.

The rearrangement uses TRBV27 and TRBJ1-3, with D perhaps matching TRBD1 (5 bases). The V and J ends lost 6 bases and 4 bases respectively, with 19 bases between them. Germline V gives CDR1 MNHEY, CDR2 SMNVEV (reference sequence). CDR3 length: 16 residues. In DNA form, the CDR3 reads TGTGCCAGCAGGAAGGCGGGGCCTCCTCCCGGAAACACCATATATTTT. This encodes CASRKAGPPPGNTIYF.

The CDR3 here is CARIRTGPDSPSTDTQYF. DNA of the CDR3: TGTGCCAGGATTAGGACAGGGCCCGATTCCCCTAGCACAGATACGCAGTATTTT. The chain joins TRBV7-6 to TRBJ2-3, with TRBD1 matching over 8 bases. With V trimmed by 9 bases and J by 0 bases, 17 bases remained unmatched. Germline V gene lookup returns CDR1 SGHVS and CDR2 FNYEAQ. This CDR3 spans 18 amino acids.

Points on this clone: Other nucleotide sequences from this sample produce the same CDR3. Written as DNA, the CDR3 is TGTGCCAGCAGCTTAGGAGGGGGAAGAGGGACTGAAGCTTTCTTT. Encoded protein: CASSLGGGRGTEAFF. The rearrangement uses TRBV7-9 and TRBJ1-1, with D tentatively TRBD1 (6 bases). CDR3 size: 15 residues. V lost 1 base and J 5 bases, leaving 14 bases between the germline ends. Germline V gene data show CDR1 as SEHNR and CDR2 as FQNEAQ (reference sequence).

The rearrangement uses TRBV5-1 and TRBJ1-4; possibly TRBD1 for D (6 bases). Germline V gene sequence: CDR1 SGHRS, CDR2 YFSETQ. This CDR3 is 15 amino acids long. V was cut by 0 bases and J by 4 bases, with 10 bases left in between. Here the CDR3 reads CASSLVGQLNEKLFF. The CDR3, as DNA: TGCGCCAGCAGCTTGGTAGGACAGCTTAATGAAAAACTGTTTTTT.

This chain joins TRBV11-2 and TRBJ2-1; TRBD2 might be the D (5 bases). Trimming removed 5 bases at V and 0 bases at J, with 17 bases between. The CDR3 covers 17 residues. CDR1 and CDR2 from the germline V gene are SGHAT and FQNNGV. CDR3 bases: TGTGCCAGCAGCCGGGAATCATCGCTAAGCTCCTACAATGAGCAGTTCTTC. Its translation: CASSRESSLSSYNEQFF.

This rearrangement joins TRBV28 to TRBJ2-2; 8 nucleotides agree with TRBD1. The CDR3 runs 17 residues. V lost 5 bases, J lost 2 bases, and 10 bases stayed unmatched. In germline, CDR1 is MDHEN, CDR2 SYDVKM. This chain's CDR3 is CASSQRRAGGNTGELFF. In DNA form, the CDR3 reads TGTGCCAGCAGTCAGAGACGGGCAGGGGGCAACACCGGGGAGCTGTTTTTT.

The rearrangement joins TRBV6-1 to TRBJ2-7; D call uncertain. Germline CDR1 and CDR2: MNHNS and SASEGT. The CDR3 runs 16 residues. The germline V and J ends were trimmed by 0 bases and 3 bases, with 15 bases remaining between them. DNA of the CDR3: TGTGCCAGCAGTGAAGCGCTGTGGGCTCAAGACTACGAGCAGTACTTC. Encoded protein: CASSEALWAQDYEQYF.

The CDR3 DNA sequence: TGTGCCAGCAGCTTTGCGTTTCTAAGGTGCAGGGGGGAGACCCAGTACTTC. Translating gives CASSFAFLRCRGETQYF. The chain recombines TRBV12-1 with TRBJ2-5; TRBD1, the table's D call, was not compared with the DNA. TRBV12-1 is a pseudogene locus. CDR3 size: 17 residues.